These 14 T cell receptor beta chains were all obtained from the same sample, sequenced in a study of T cell responses to AZD1222 COVID-19 vaccine. Repertoires were generated with immunoSEQ multiplex PCR, while TCRdb's copy carries only in-frame clones and drops some. The data contain about 130,000 clones, roughly 91% of them singletons. The specimen comprised peripheral blood, sampled on day 0 of MenACWY control vaccination. These receptors were taken from an adult in good health.

This chain links TRBV18 with TRBJ2-3, with 7 bases lining up with TRBD1. V lost 0 bases, J lost 0 bases, and 3 bases stayed unmatched. The CDR3 is made up of 16 amino acids. Germline V gene data show CDR1 as KGHSH and CDR2 as LQKENI. This chain's CDR3 is CASSPPPGQSTDTQYF. DNA for the CDR3: TGTGCCAGCTCACCACCTCCGGGACAGAGCACAGATACGCAGTATTTT.

Regarding this clone: A junction boundary mismatches the germline segment, possibly from a read error. The chain is built from TRBV6-2 or TRBV6-3 and TRBJ2-3, with 8 bases matching TRBD2. CDR1 and CDR2 from the germline V gene are MNHEY and SVGEGT. The length of the CDR3 is 16 residues. The CDR3 sequence: CASSYFSGSVTDTQYF. Written as DNA, the CDR3 is TGTGCCAGCAGCTACTTCAGCGGGAGCGTGACAGATACGCAGTATTTT.

About this clone itself: The same CDR3 also results from other DNA sequences found in this sample. The CDR3 coding sequence is TGTGCCAGCTCACCTGGACTAGCGGGGAAAGAGACCCAGTACTTC. Its translation is CASSPGLAGKETQYF. This rearrangement joins TRBV18 to TRBJ2-5; 12 nucleotides line up with TRBD2. V gave up 3 bases and J gave up 3 bases; unmatched junction bases: 2. The CDR3 has 15 amino acids. The germline V gene encodes CDR1 KGHSH and CDR2 LQKENI.

The table lists this clone with a few counts. The chain recombines TRBV7-8 with TRBJ2-5, with TRBD1 matching 7 bases. Germline trimming cut 0 bases from V and 1 base from J; bases unmatched to any gene: 5. Germline assignment: CDR1 SGHVS and CDR2 FQNEAQ. The CDR3 spans 16 residues. The CDR3: CASSLARDSSQETQYF. The CDR3, as DNA: TGTGCCAGCAGCTTAGCCCGGGACAGCAGCCAAGAGACCCAGTACTTC.

The rearrangement uses TRBV3-1 (or the pseudogene TRBV3-2) and TRBJ1-4; D is uncertain. Trimming shortened V by 4 bases and J by 9 bases, and 9 bases separated the two germline ends. Germline V gives CDR1 LGHDT, CDR2 YNNKEL (reference sequence). The CDR3 is 12 residues long. The CDR3 region has the DNA TGTGCCAGCAGCCCGAGAGGGAAAAAACTGTTTTTT. Amino acids: CASSPRGKKLFF.

J is TRBJ1-5 and V is TRBV19; D not certain. The CDR3 covers 14 residues. Trimming stripped 6 bases from V and 3 bases from J, with 12 bases between. CDR1 and CDR2 from the germline V gene are LNHDA and SQIVND (reference sequence). CDR3 protein: CASRKEPYNQPQHF. The CDR3 DNA reads as TGTGCCAGTAGGAAGGAACCCTACAATCAGCCCCAGCATTTT.

The table lists this clone with a few counts. This chain joins TRBV10-3 and TRBJ2-3, with 8 bases that match TRBD1. Unmatched junction bases numbered 7, after V lost 2 bases and J lost 12 bases. CDR3 length: 13 amino acids. Germline CDR1 ENHRY, CDR2 SYGVKD. CDR3 sequence: CAISERTGGSQYF. The CDR3, as DNA: TGTGCCATCAGTGAGCGTACAGGGGGTTCACAGTATTTT.

This clone was detected a few times. Other nucleotide sequences from this sample produce the same CDR3. Here the CDR3 reads CASSYSSQGSYNEQFF. The CDR3 bases are TGTGCCAGCAGTTACTCGTCACAGGGTTCCTACAATGAGCAGTTCTTC. The J gene is TRBJ2-1, the V gene TRBV6-5, with a possible D match to TRBD1 (6 bases). The CDR3 contains 16 residues. V was clipped by 0 bases and J by 1 base, with 10 bases between them. Germline CDR1 and CDR2: MNHEY and SVGAGI.

This sequence joins TRBV19 and TRBJ1-6, with 7 bases fitting TRBD1. The CDR3 spans 13 residues. The V gene end was trimmed by 8 bases and the J gene end by 7 bases; junction bases not matched to a gene: 5. CDR1 and CDR2 (germline): LNHDA, SQIVND (reference sequence). Here the CDR3 reads CASSDRWNSPLHF. The CDR3 bases are TGTGCCAGTTCGGACAGGTGGAATTCACCCCTCCACTTT.

The rearrangement uses TRBV30 and TRBJ2-7; D is unclear. Germline values: CDR1 GTSNPN, CDR2 SVGIG (reference sequence). Trimming pared 2 bases from V and 3 bases from J, leaving 11 bases between. The CDR3 length is 13 residues. CDR3 in amino acids: CAWSLLSGYEQYF. The CDR3 DNA sequence: TGTGCCTGGAGTCTCCTATCAGGCTACGAGCAGTACTTC. The whole variable domain, remainder taken from reference TRBV30 and TRBJ2-7, is SQTIHQWPATLVQPVGSPLSLECTVEGTSNPNLYWYRQAAGRGLQLLFYSVGIGQISSEVPQNLSASRPQDRQFILSSKKLLLSDSGFYLCAWSLLSGYEQYFGPGTRLTVT.

The DNA for the CDR3 is TGTGCCAGCAACGGGGGCGGGGGTAATTCACCCCTCCACTTT. It specifies CASNGGGGNSPLHF. The V call is TRBV2, the J call TRBJ1-6; TRBD1 is a possible D gene (6 bases). In germline, CDR1 is SNHLY, CDR2 FYNNEI. Deletions cut 7 bases from V and 6 bases from J, with 13 bases between. The CDR3 spans 14 residues.

The chain combines TRBV29-1 with TRBJ2-7; D may match TRBD1 or TRBD2 (5 bases each). V shed 7 bases and J shed 6 bases, with 13 bases lying between them. The CDR3 covers 11 residues. The germline V gene encodes CDR1 SQVTM and CDR2 ANQGSEA. The CDR3 loop reads CSAQGVREQYF. In DNA, the CDR3 is TGCAGCGCTCAGGGAGTGCGCGAGCAGTACTTC.

The V and J genes are TRBV6-1 and TRBJ1-1; tentatively, D is TRBD1 (6 bases). The CDR3 covers 16 residues. Trimming stripped 1 base from V and 1 base from J, with 13 bases between. Germline V gives CDR1 MNHNS, CDR2 SASEGT. For the CDR3, the DNA is TGTGCCAGCAGTGAAGGTTGGGGGCCACAGAACACTGAAGCTTTCTTT. Protein sequence: CASSEGWGPQNTEAFF.

This chain joins TRBV14 and TRBJ2-5; 7 bases are a match to TRBD2. The ends lost 2 bases at V and 4 bases at J; junction bases unmatched: 10. CDR3 length: 16 amino acids. Germline lookup yields CDR1 SGHDN and CDR2 FVKESK. In DNA, the CDR3 is TGTGCCAGCAGCCAAAGGTTCGGGGGGAGGAGAGAGACCCAGTACTTC. Protein: CASSQRFGGRRETQYF.